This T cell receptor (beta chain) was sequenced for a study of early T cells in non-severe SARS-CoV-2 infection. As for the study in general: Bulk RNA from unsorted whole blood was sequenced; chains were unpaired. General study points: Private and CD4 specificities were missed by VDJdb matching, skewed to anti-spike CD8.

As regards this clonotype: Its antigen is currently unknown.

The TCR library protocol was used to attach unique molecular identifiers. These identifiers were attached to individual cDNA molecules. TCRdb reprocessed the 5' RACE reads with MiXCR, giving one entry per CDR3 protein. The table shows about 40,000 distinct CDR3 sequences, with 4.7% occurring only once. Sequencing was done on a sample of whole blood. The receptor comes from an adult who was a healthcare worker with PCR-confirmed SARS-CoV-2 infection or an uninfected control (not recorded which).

DNA for the CDR3: TGTGCCAGCAGCTTACTCATCCGGGACAGGAGAATGAGCACTGAAGCTTTCTTT. Its protein is CASSLLIRDRRMSTEAFF. The V gene is TRBV7-6, the J gene TRBJ1-1, with 8 bases fitting TRBD1. V was pared by 2 bases and J by 4 bases, with 15 bases of the junction left unmatched. The CDR3 runs to 18 residues. CDR1 is SGHVS and CDR2 is FNYEAQ in the germline V gene.